The rows below give T cell receptor beta chains drawn from one sample of a study of lymphopenia after photon versus proton radiotherapy. Only in-frame clones appear in the TCRdb table, and some are missing; sequencing was by immunoSEQ multiplex PCR. This table holds approximately 45,000 clones, 85% found once. The input for sequencing was peripheral blood, taken from a patient treated with photon-based radiotherapy. The receptors were gathered from a man in his forties or fifties with gastric cancer. The CDR3 runs from the conserved cysteine through the conserved F or W. D genes are given only for firm matches. A row's size may be missing; if present it is once, few, many or a size class.

d_call,clone_size,v_call,j_call,cdr3_nt,cdr3_aa
TRBD1,-,TRBV20-1,TRBJ1-5,TGCAGTGCTAAAGCAGGGGGAATCCAGCATTTT,CSAKAGGIQHF
-,-,TRBV9,TRBJ1-4,TGTGCCAGCAGCGTAGGGGTACAGAATGAAAAACTGTTTTTT,CASSVGVQNEKLFF
-,-,TRBV7-3,TRBJ2-5,TGTGCCTCTGGACCATATCAAGAGACCCAGTACTTC,CASGPYQETQYF
-,-,TRBV5-6,TRBJ2-3,TGTGCCAGCAGCCCTATGGCAGGAGATACGCAGTATTTT,CASSPMAGDTQYF
-,-,TRBV5-1,TRBJ2-7,TGCGCCAGCAGCTCGGGACCTGGGGCCTACGAGCAGTACTTC,CASSSGPGAYEQYF
-,-,TRBV4-3,TRBJ1-4,TGCGCCAGCAGCGGACAGCTTAATGAAAAACTGTTTTTT,CASSGQLNEKLFF
-,once,TRBV14,TRBJ2-5,TGTGCCAGCAGCCAAGGGACCGTAGAGACCCAGTACTTC,CASSQGTVETQYF
TRBD1,-,TRBV6-1,TRBJ1-2,TGTGCCAGCCATGGACAGGGGGTTTTCTATGGCTACACCTTC,CASHGQGVFYGYTF
-,-,TRBV6-1,TRBJ1-1,TGTGCCAGCAGTGCACCCACCGGGGGGCTCATGAACACTGAAGCTTTCTTT,CASSAPTGGLMNTEAFF
-,-,TRBV27,TRBJ2-7,TGTGCCAGCAGTCCCCGTTGGAGGGAGTTGTACGAGCAGTACTTC,CASSPRWRELYEQYF
TRBD1,-,TRBV7-9,TRBJ1-4,TGTGCCAGCAGCAGCAGCTCAGGGGGAACTAATGAAAAACTGTTTTTT,CASSSSSGGTNEKLFF
TRBD1,-,TRBV29-1,TRBJ1-1,TGCAGCGTCAGGGGACAGGGGAACACTGAAGCTTTCTTT,CSVRGQGNTEAFF
TRBD1,-,TRBV4-1,TRBJ2-7,TGCGCCAGCAGCCAAAGACAGGGCCACGAGCAGTACTTC,CASSQRQGHEQYF
TRBD2,-,TRBV27,TRBJ2-1,TGTGCCAGCAGTTTTGTGCGGGGGGGCCCGAATGAGCAGTTCTTC,CASSFVRGGPNEQFF
TRBD1,-,TRBV28,TRBJ2-7,TGTGCCAGCAGTCGTACGACAGGGGGCTTCTACGAGCAGTACTTC,CASSRTTGGFYEQYF
TRBD1,-,TRBV10-3,TRBJ1-2,TGTGCCATCAGTGAGCCGACAGGGATCCGCTATGGCTACACCTTC,CAISEPTGIRYGYTF
-,-,TRBV7-2,TRBJ1-6,TGTGCCAGCAGCTTAGTCCAGGGCGTCGGGTCACCCCTCCACTTT,CASSLVQGVGSPLHF
TRBD1,-,TRBV10-3,TRBJ2-4,TGTGCCATCAGTGAGGCCCGGGACAGGGCAAACATTCAGTACTTC,CAISEARDRANIQYF
-,-,TRBV6-5,TRBJ2-7,TGTGCCAGCCGGGCCGAGGCAGCCTACGAGCAGTACTTC,CASRAEAAYEQYF
-,-,TRBV5-1,TRBJ2-5,TGCGCCAGCAGCACCCCAGGAGGGGGCAAAGAGACCCAGTACTTC,CASSTPGGGKETQYF
-,-,TRBV5-1,TRBJ2-2,TGCGCCAGCAGCTTGACTCCGGGACCCAGCGGGTCCACCGGGGAGCTGTTTTTT,CASSLTPGPSGSTGELFF
-,-,TRBV30,TRBJ2-2,TGTGCCTGGAGTGTTGGACATGTTAGTACCGGGGAGCTGTTTTTT,CAWSVGHVSTGELFF
TRBD1,-,TRBV9,TRBJ1-1,TGTGCCAGCAGCGTCGGGACAGGGGAAGGGACTGAAGCTTTCTTT,CASSVGTGEGTEAFF